This T cell receptor beta chain comes out of a study of cytomegalovirus exposure and HLA in healthy donors. Study findings and constraints: Across HLA loci, a later analysis found differing TCR association rates, with DRB1 most and HLA-C fewest. It has been reported that TCR beta sequences accurately predicted the HLA-A and HLA-B alleles of most subjects. In a later analysis, productive TCRs from donors in an Asian-associated ancestry cluster reportedly carried fewer N-insertions than the cohort mean.

Trimming took 4 bases from V and 7 from J, leaving 24 bases between them. Germline loops: CDR1 SGHRS, CDR2 YFSETQ. The length of the CDR3 is 18 residues. PCR primers comprised 60 Vbeta and 13 Jbeta primers. Clones were read by immunoSEQ multiplex PCR, and TCRdb kept only the in-frame ones, dropping some. The profile shows 150,000 to 200,000 clones, approximately 85% of them singletons. A remark on this clone: The antigen remains undetermined.

This clonotype was sampled from a woman between 45 and 65 years old in good health and CMV-seronegative. This sequence joins TRBV5-1 and TRBJ1-6; unclear D gene. The sample was PBMCs. The CDR3 DNA is TGCGCCAGCAGCATGGAGCCCACCGGAACCTCGGGGAATTCACCCCTCCACTTT. Translated, it gives CASSMEPTGTSGNSPLHF.